The 24 T cell receptor beta chains presented below share a single source sample, sequenced in a study of cytomegalovirus exposure and HLA in healthy donors. The PCR employed 60 Vbeta primers together with 13 Jbeta primers. Method: immunoSEQ multiplex PCR; TCRdb's copy keeps in-frame clones and lacks some. The table includes some 150,000 clones, roughly three quarters detected once. The sequenced sample consisted of PBMCs. Receptors originate from a human donor in good health.

This clone has a single count. The V and J genes are TRBV19 and TRBJ2-1; perhaps TRBD1 as D (5 bases). Germline V gene lookup returns CDR1 LNHDA and CDR2 SQIVND (reference sequence). The CDR3 covers 14 residues. Trimming stripped 3 bases from V and 2 bases from J, with 8 bases between. The CDR3 DNA follows: TGTGCCAGTAGTATCACGACAGCCTACAATGAGCAGTTCTTC. As protein: CASSITTAYNEQFF.

This clone was observed a handful of times. The V gene is TRBV7-6, the J gene TRBJ2-7, with D perhaps matching TRBD2 (7 bases). V lost 6 bases to trimming and J lost 5 bases, with 17 bases between them. The CDR3 sequence is 14 residues long. Germline V gene data show CDR1 as SGHVS and CDR2 as FNYEAQ. The CDR3 reads CASRPRGGVNEQYF. The CDR3 region has the DNA TGTGCCAGCAGACCGAGGGGGGGGGTGAACGAGCAGTACTTC. The whole variable domain, remainder taken from reference TRBV7-6 and TRBJ2-7, is GAGVSQSPRYKVTKRGQDVALRCDPISGHVSLYWYRQALGQGPEFLTYFNYEAQQDKSGLPNDRFSAERPEGSISTLTIQRTEQRDSAMYRCASRPRGGVNEQYFGPGTRLTVT.

The chain employs TRBV29-1 and TRBJ2-3; TRBD1 might be the D (6 bases). V lost 0 bases, J lost 2 bases, and 15 bases lay in between. CDR1 is SQVTM and CDR2 is ANQGSEA in the germline V gene. The CDR3 runs to 16 residues. This CDR3 reads CSVEDITGSLTDTQYF. In DNA form, the CDR3 reads TGCAGCGTTGAAGATATTACAGGGTCACTCACAGATACGCAGTATTTT.

The chain is built from TRBV30 and TRBJ1-3; D is ambiguous. CDR1 GTSNPN and CDR2 SVGIG come from the germline V gene (reference sequence). Deletions cut 3 bases from V and 0 bases from J, with 9 bases between. There are 14 residues in the CDR3. The CDR3 DNA sequence: TGTGCCTGGAGGGCAACCACCTCTGGAAACACCATATATTTT. Its protein product is CAWRATTSGNTIYF.

The chain couples TRBV6-1 to TRBJ1-4; D is uncertain. The CDR3 extends over 12 amino acids. With 4 bases removed from V and 4 bases from J, the gap between germline ends came to 4 bases. The germline gives CDR1 MNHNS, CDR2 SASEGT. In DNA, the CDR3 is TGTGCCAGCAGTGGCGATAATGAAAAACTGTTTTTT. Its protein product is CASSGDNEKLFF.

The V gene is TRBV5-1, the J gene TRBJ2-5; D gene ambiguous. The CDR3 runs to 14 residues. Trimming pared 5 bases from V and 2 bases from J, leaving 13 bases between. The V gene's germline CDR1 is SGHRS and CDR2 YFSETQ. The CDR3 region is CASRSLGGQETQYF. The CDR3 DNA sequence: TGCGCCAGCAGGTCTCTAGGCGGTCAAGAGACCCAGTACTTC. The full variable domain, its missing parts supplied by reference TRBV5-1 and TRBJ2-5, is KAGVTQTPRYLIKTRGQQVTLSCSPISGHRSVSWYQQTPGQGLQFLFEYFSETQRNKGNFPGRFSGRQFSNSRSEMNVSTLELGDSALYLCASRSLGGQETQYFGPGTRLLVL.

This chain uses TRBV7-6 with TRBJ1-1; D is ambiguous. This CDR3 contains 13 residues. Trimming pared 6 bases from V and 4 bases from J, leaving 12 bases between. The germline V gene has CDR1 SGHVS and CDR2 FNYEAQ. CDR3 region: CASSQSGSTEAFF. CDR3 in DNA: TGTGCCAGCAGTCAGAGTGGGAGCACTGAAGCTTTCTTT.

The chain couples TRBV6-5 to TRBJ2-1; D remains unclear. CDR3 length equals 14 residues. Germline V gene lookup returns CDR1 MNHEY and CDR2 SVGAGI. Trimming took 5 bases from V and 5 from J, leaving 13 bases between them. This CDR3 reads CASSEVVTNNEQFF. The CDR3 DNA follows: TGTGCCAGCAGTGAAGTGGTCACAAACAATGAGCAGTTCTTC.

The chain uses TRBV19 and TRBJ1-5, with D possibly matching TRBD1 (6 bases). This CDR3 is built from 15 residues. V dropped 3 bases and J dropped 4 bases, with 13 bases sitting between them. The germline gives CDR1 LNHDA, CDR2 SQIVND (reference sequence). The CDR3 DNA follows: TGTGCCAGTAGTATCGAGGACAGTCGAAATCAGCCCCAGCATTTT. It codes for CASSIEDSRNQPQHF.

V is TRBV6-6 and J is TRBJ2-7; maybe TRBD1 (5 bases). Looked up from germline, CDR1 is MNHNY and CDR2 is SVGAGI (reference sequence). Trimming removed 2 bases from V and 3 bases from J, with 11 bases in between. The CDR3 loop spans 14 amino acids. As DNA, the CDR3 is TGTGCCAGCAGTTACCAAGACAGATTCTACGAGCAGTACTTC. The encoded protein is CASSYQDRFYEQYF.

The chain couples TRBV29-1 to TRBJ1-4; 12 bases agree with TRBD1. CDR1 is SQVTM, CDR2 ANQGSEA, per germline. This CDR3 has 15 amino acids. V gave up 7 bases and J gave up 6 bases; unmatched junction bases: 9. This CDR3 reads CSATGTGGVDEKLFF. The CDR3 DNA reads as TGCAGCGCCACCGGGACAGGGGGCGTCGATGAAAAACTGTTTTTT.

CDR3 nucleotides: TGTGCCAGTAGTAAGACAGGGGGCCATGGGAATGAGCAGTTCTTC. It translates to CASSKTGGHGNEQFF. This sequence joins TRBV19 and TRBJ2-1; 10 bases map to TRBD1. Germline CDR1 reads LNHDA; CDR2 reads SQIVND (reference sequence). This CDR3 region has 15 residues. Trimming took 4 bases from V and 7 from J; bases not matched to a gene: 7.

DNA of the CDR3: TGTGCCAGTAGTAGCGGGTTCCAGCCCCAGCATTTT. Translation: CASSSGFQPQHF. The V call is TRBV19, the J call TRBJ1-5; no definite D call. CDR1 and CDR2 from the germline V gene are LNHDA and SQIVND (reference sequence). The V gene lost 4 bases and the J gene lost 7 bases, with 8 bases spanning the gap. CDR3 size: 12 residues.

This chain joins TRBV1 and TRBJ2-2; no DNA check was done on the table's D call, TRBD1. TRBV1 is marked as a pseudogene. CDR3 size: 18 residues. The chain's CDR3 is CTSSQATQTGEFTGELFF. As DNA, the CDR3 is TGCACCAGCAGCCAAGCGACCCAGACAGGGGAATTTACCGGGGAGCTGTTTTTT.

The chain uses TRBV5-1 and TRBJ1-4; TRBD1 matches 7 bases. Germline-derived CDR1 and CDR2 are SGHRS and YFSETQ. The CDR3 consists of 14 residues. V lost 4 bases and J lost 8; bases outside the gene matches: 8. The CDR3 nucleotides are TGCGCCAGCAGCCGATCCACAGGGGTAGAAAAACTGTTTTTT. This gives the protein CASSRSTGVEKLFF.

This sequence joins TRBV6-1 and TRBJ2-1, with TRBD1 matching 12 bases. The trim removed 4 bases at V and 10 bases at J, leaving 11 bases unmatched. CDR1 is MNHNS, CDR2 SASEGT, per germline. The CDR3 sequence is 16 residues long. As DNA, the CDR3 is TGTGCCAGCAGTGGTGAAGGGACAGGGGGCGCGGGGGAGCAGTTCTTC. Amino acid sequence: CASSGEGTGGAGEQFF.

V is TRBV18 and J is TRBJ1-1; tentative D call: TRBD1 (6 bases). This CDR3 has 17 residues. The germline V and J ends were trimmed by 0 bases and 2 bases, with 16 bases remaining between them. Per germline, CDR1 KGHSH and CDR2 LQKENI. The CDR3, as DNA: TGTGCCAGCTCACCACCCCCGGGACACTTGAGCAACACTGAAGCTTTCTTT. This codes for CASSPPPGHLSNTEAFF.

This clone came up a few times. Other DNA sequences in this sample translate to the same CDR3. The rearrangement joins TRBV5-1 to TRBJ2-2; TRBD2 agrees at 10 bases. V lost 0 bases to trimming and J lost 4 bases; unmatched junction nucleotides: 3. This CDR3 has 16 residues. The germline V gene encodes CDR1 SGHRS and CDR2 YFSETQ. The CDR3 sequence is CASSLGLAGVTGELFF. CDR3 coding DNA: TGCGCCAGCAGCTTGGGTCTAGCGGGGGTCACCGGGGAGCTGTTTTTT.

The rearrangement links TRBV5-4 to TRBJ2-7; 7 bases are shared with TRBD1. In germline, CDR1 is SGHNT, CDR2 YYREEE (reference sequence). The length of the CDR3 is 14 residues. J lost 5 bases, V lost 0 bases, and 5 bases had no gene match. In nucleotides, the CDR3 is TGTGCCAGCAGCTTGGGGACAGGTCGCGACGAGCAGTACTTC. The encoded protein is CASSLGTGRDEQYF.

The rearrangement joins TRBV28 to TRBJ2-5; 8 nucleotides line up with TRBD2. CDR1 is MDHEN and CDR2 is SYDVKM in the germline V gene. This CDR3 contains 16 residues. Unmatched junction bases numbered 7, after V lost 3 bases and J lost 1 base. The CDR3 coding sequence is TGTGCCAGCAGTTTCGGGGCGGGAGGCCTCCAAGAGACCCAGTACTTC. It translates to CASSFGAGGLQETQYF.

The chain uses TRBV5-1 and TRBJ2-3, with 10 bases identical to TRBD2. The CDR3 consists of 17 residues. Germline V gene data show CDR1 as SGHRS and CDR2 as YFSETQ. V lost 1 base, J lost 2 bases, and 7 bases stayed unmatched. As DNA, the CDR3 is TGCGCCAGCAGCTTGTCAGCTAGCGGGGGATTCACAGATACGCAGTATTTT. Amino acid sequence: CASSLSASGGFTDTQYF.

This clone is a singleton in its sample. This chain's CDR3 is CASSPGRTWDKHF. CDR3 DNA sequence: TGTGCCAGCAGCCCGGGAAGAACGTGGGACAAGCATTTT. V and J are TRBV6-5 and TRBJ1-5; perhaps TRBD1 as D (6 bases). The CDR3 has 13 amino acids. Germline CDR1 MNHEY, CDR2 SVGAGI. V shed 6 bases and J shed 14 bases, with 20 bases lying between them.

CDR3 protein: CASSPNPRQHREPRYEQYF. The CDR3 DNA reads TGCGCCAGCAGCCCTAACCCGAGACAACACAGGGAACCCCGCTACGAGCAGTACTTC. This chain connects TRBV5-1 to TRBJ2-7, with D possibly matching TRBD1 (6 bases). The length of the CDR3 is 19 residues. CDR1 and CDR2 (germline): SGHRS, YFSETQ. V was trimmed by 4 bases and J by 3 bases, leaving 29 bases between them.

V and J are TRBV19 and TRBJ1-5, with TRBD1 matching 7 bases. The CDR3 covers 17 residues. Trimming took 6 bases from V and 0 from J; bases not matched to a gene: 11. The germline gives CDR1 LNHDA, CDR2 SQIVND (reference sequence). The CDR3 bases are TGTGCCAGTAGGAGGGACAGAGGACTTTATAGCAATCAGCCCCAGCATTTT. Its translation is CASRRDRGLYSNQPQHF.